The next 15 T cell receptor beta chains were all read from a single sample in a study of T cell changes during pregnancy in multiple sclerosis. Data came from immunoSEQ multiplex PCR; TCRdb stores just in-frame clones and leaves some out. Of tens of thousands of clones detected, 85% to 90% appear once; the ten largest clones hold 3.5%. The input for sequencing was CD8+ T cells from peripheral blood mononuclear cells, taken in the third trimester of pregnancy. Receptors originate from a female donor with multiple sclerosis, enrolled in a pregnancy study.

This rearrangement joins TRBV9 to TRBJ2-7, with D perhaps TRBD2 (7 bases). The CDR3 is 13 residues long. Germline lookup yields CDR1 SGDLS and CDR2 YYNGEE. Trimming took off 3 bases at V and 2 bases at J, with 9 bases between the two ends. CDR3 nucleotides: TGTGCCAGCAGCGAGGGGGGGGCCTACGAGCAGTACTTC. This encodes CASSEGGAYEQYF.

The chain uses TRBV6-5 and TRBJ1-1; D is unresolved. The CDR3 length is 13 residues. The V gene's germline CDR1 is MNHEY and CDR2 SVGAGI. Trimming took off 2 bases at V and 8 bases at J, with 12 bases between the two ends. CDR3 amino acids: CASSYAGGYEAFF. For the CDR3, the DNA is TGTGCCAGCAGTTACGCTGGCGGATACGAAGCTTTCTTT.

This chain links TRBV4-2 with TRBJ2-3, with TRBD2 matching over 16 bases. V was pared by 4 bases and J by 5 bases, with 15 bases of the junction left unmatched. The CDR3 is 20 amino acids. Germline values: CDR1 LGHNA, CDR2 YNFKEQ. The CDR3, as DNA: TGTGCCAGCAGCCCGAGGGCCGGGACTAGCGGGGGGGCCGTGGTAGATACGCAGTATTTT. Protein product: CASSPRAGTSGGAVVDTQYF.

V is TRBV7-2 and J is TRBJ1-1, with D tentatively TRBD1 (5 bases). Germline values: CDR1 SGHTA, CDR2 FQGNSA. The CDR3 has 12 residues. Trimming pared 10 bases from V and 0 bases from J, leaving 9 bases between. The CDR3 DNA follows: TGTGCCACCGACAGATTGAACACTGAAGCTTTCTTT. It translates to CATDRLNTEAFF.

The rearrangement links TRBV30 to TRBJ2-5; 7 bases align to TRBD1. The DNA end is a closer match to TRBJ2-7, so the J assignment may be wrong. This CDR3 spans 12 amino acids. Germline-derived CDR1 and CDR2 are GTSNPN and SVGIG (reference sequence). The CDR3: CALNRGSDEQYF. The CDR3 nucleotides read TGTGCCTTAAACAGGGGATCTGACGAGCAGTACTTC.

V gene TRBV5-6 combines with J gene TRBJ2-5; tentatively, D is TRBD2 (5 bases). The V end lost 4 bases, the J end lost 5 bases, and 15 bases lay between the germline ends. The germline V gene encodes CDR1 SGHDT and CDR2 YYEEEE. The CDR3 runs 14 residues. The chain's CDR3 is CASSLASVLETQYF. DNA for the CDR3: TGTGCCAGCAGCCTAGCAAGTGTTTTGGAGACCCAGTACTTC. Drawing the rest from reference TRBV5-6 and TRBJ2-5, the complete variable domain is DAGVTQSPTHLIKTRGQQVTLRCSPKSGHDTVSWYQQALGQGPQFIFQYYEEEERQRGNFPDRFSGHQFPNYSSELNVNALLLGDSALYLCASSLASVLETQYFGPGTRLLVL.

This sequence joins TRBV19 and TRBJ1-1; TRBD1 aligns across 9 bases. V was pared by 7 bases and J by 0 bases, with 6 bases of the junction left unmatched. The V gene's germline CDR1 is LNHDA and CDR2 SQIVND (reference sequence). CDR3 size: 15 residues. CDR3 sequence: CASTETGGMNTEAFF. The CDR3 nucleotides read TGTGCCAGTACCGAGACAGGGGGGATGAACACTGAAGCTTTCTTT.

V is TRBV5-5 and J is TRBJ1-2, with D maybe TRBD1 (5 bases). V was shortened by 3 bases and J by 6 bases, with 21 bases between the two germline ends. The CDR3 is 16 amino acids. Germline assignment: CDR1 SGHKS and CDR2 YYEKEE (reference sequence). In DNA, the CDR3 is TGTGCCAGCAGCTCGTTGGTGGGGGGGGTAGGTAATGGCTACACCTTC. Protein product: CASSSLVGGVGNGYTF. Filled out from reference TRBV5-5 and TRBJ1-2, the complete variable domain reads DAGVTQSPTHLIKTRGQQVTLRCSPISGHKSVSWYQQVLGQGPQFIFQYYEKEERGRGNFPDRFSARQFPNYSSELNVNALLLGDSALYLCASSSLVGGVGNGYTFGSGTRLTVV.

J is TRBJ2-1 and V is TRBV5-1; no definite D call. The CDR3 spans 13 residues. V was cut by 4 bases and J by 3 bases, with 8 bases left in between. Germline V lookup: CDR1 SGHRS, CDR2 YFSETQ. CDR3 nucleotides: TGCGCCAGCAGCATTTCGAGCTACAATGAGCAGTTCTTC. Translating it yields CASSISSYNEQFF.

CDR3 in amino acids: CASSTGTYGYTF. The CDR3 region has the DNA TGTGCCAGTAGTACCGGGACTTATGGCTACACCTTC. The chain uses TRBV19 and TRBJ1-2, with D possibly being TRBD1 (5 bases). The CDR3 loop spans 12 amino acids. The ends were cut back, 4 bases at V and 5 bases at J, with 8 bases in the middle. From germline, CDR1 is LNHDA and CDR2 SQIVND (reference sequence).

This chain's CDR3 is CASGLPRDTGELFF. In DNA form, the CDR3 reads TGTGCTAGTGGTTTGCCCCGAGACACCGGGGAGCTGTTTTTT. The chain uses TRBV12-5 and TRBJ2-2; D ambiguous. This CDR3 is 14 amino acids long. The germline CDR1 and CDR2 sequences are LGHNT and FRNRAP. Between the trimmed V and J ends, which lost 2 bases and 3 bases, there was a span of 7 bases.

V usage is TRBV6-4 and J usage is TRBJ2-6, with D possibly being TRBD1 (7 bases). The CDR3 has 16 residues. CDR1 is MRHNA, CDR2 SNTAGT, per germline. V was trimmed by 4 bases and J by 3 bases, leaving 13 bases between them. The CDR3 loop is CASSARGEDGANVLTF. DNA of the CDR3: TGTGCCAGCAGTGCCAGGGGGGAGGATGGGGCCAACGTCCTGACTTTC.

The chain links TRBV27 to TRBJ2-6; possibly TRBD2 for D (7 bases). V was pared by 0 bases and J by 2 bases, with 8 bases between. The CDR3 totals 16 residues. Per the germline V gene, CDR1 is MNHEY and CDR2 is SMNVEV (reference sequence). CDR3 in amino acids: CASSLSGGPGANVLTF. The CDR3 DNA is TGTGCCAGCAGTTTATCCGGGGGGCCTGGGGCCAACGTCCTGACTTTC.

This chain uses TRBV7-9 with TRBJ1-2; TRBD1 matches 8 bases. The CDR3 consists of 12 residues. Per germline, CDR1 SEHNR and CDR2 FQNEAQ (reference sequence). The V segment lost 5 bases and the J segment 7 bases; nucleotides outside the gene matches: 3. This CDR3 is CASSLQGAGYTF. The CDR3 nucleotides are TGTGCCAGCAGCCTCCAGGGGGCTGGCTACACCTTC. Complete variable domain (other parts from reference TRBV7-9 and TRBJ1-2): DTGVSQNPRHKITKRGQNVTFRCDPISEHNRLYWYRQTLGQGPEFLTYFQNEAQLEKSRLLSDRFSAERPKGSFSTLEIQRTEQGDSAMYLCASSLQGAGYTFGSGTRLTVV.

The gene calls are TRBV7-8 and TRBJ2-7, with TRBD1 matching 7 bases. CDR1 SGHVS and CDR2 FQNEAQ come from the germline V gene. CDR3 size: 14 residues. The trim removed 3 bases at V and 3 bases at J, leaving 5 bases unmatched. The CDR3 DNA reads as TGTGCCAGCAGCTTGGGCCGGGACAGCTACGAGCAGTACTTC. It specifies CASSLGRDSYEQYF.